One and the same sample provided the 7 T cell receptor beta chains below, sequenced in a study of shared clonotypes between healthy human individuals. Profiling relied on immunoSEQ multiplex PCR, and the TCRdb table lists in-frame clones only, not all of them. In the table there are fewer than 400,000 clones, roughly 70% of which are singletons. The sequencing input was memory CD4+ T cells sorted from blood. Subset indicated: CD45RA-negative fraction. The receptors were gathered from a man between 25 and 39 years old in good health.

The chain carries TRBV9 and TRBJ2-2; perhaps TRBD1 as D (5 bases). This CDR3 has 15 amino acids. Trimming left V 0 bases short and J 1 base short, with 7 bases between. Germline V lookup: CDR1 SGDLS, CDR2 YYNGEE. The CDR3 spells CASSVAQGNTGELFF. In DNA form, the CDR3 reads TGTGCCAGCAGCGTAGCCCAGGGGAACACCGGGGAGCTGTTTTTT.

J is TRBJ1-1 and V is TRBV29-1, with D possibly matching TRBD1 (5 bases). The V gene lost 5 bases and the J gene lost 0 bases, with 13 bases spanning the gap. The germline V gene has CDR1 SQVTM and CDR2 ANQGSEA. This CDR3 spans 14 amino acids. The CDR3, as DNA: TGCAGCGTTAGGTTCGGGGGGATGAACACTGAAGCTTTCTTT. It specifies CSVRFGGMNTEAFF.

This clone was observed once. This may stem from a read error, because a much larger clone lies one nucleotide away. Other DNA sequences in this specimen translate into the identical CDR3. This rearrangement joins TRBV6-1 to TRBJ2-5; D gene uncertain. The V gene lost 6 bases and the J gene lost 2 bases, with 4 bases spanning the gap. The CDR3 sequence is 11 residues long. Germline assignment: CDR1 MNHNS and CDR2 SASEGT. DNA for the CDR3: TGTGCCAGCAGAGGGCAAGAGACCCAGTACTTC. Translated, it gives CASRGQETQYF.

At least ten counts were recorded for this clone. The chain is built from TRBV11-2 and TRBJ2-6; D may correspond to TRBD1 or TRBD2 (5 bases each). Germline V gene sequence: CDR1 SGHAT, CDR2 FQNNGV. The CDR3 is made up of 17 amino acids. Trimming cost V 5 bases and J 0 bases, with 14 bases left between them. The CDR3 region is CASSHVVGGSGANVLTF. In nucleotides, the CDR3 is TGTGCCAGCAGCCACGTGGTTGGGGGCTCTGGGGCCAACGTCCTGACTTTC.

The gene calls are TRBV2 and TRBJ2-1; D is perhaps TRBD2 (5 bases). CDR3 size: 15 residues. Germline CDR1 SNHLY, CDR2 FYNNEI. Trimming removed 6 bases at V and 0 bases at J, with 12 bases between. For the CDR3, the DNA is TGTGCCAGCAGCGCCAGCGGAGCCTCCTACAATGAGCAGTTCTTC. It codes for CASSASGASYNEQFF.

On this clone: This may come from a read error, since a much larger clone is one base off. Other nucleotide sequences in the sample specify the same CDR3. The chain uses TRBV6-5 and TRBJ2-7; 11 bases are a match to TRBD1. The ends lost 4 bases at V and 3 bases at J; junction bases unmatched: 2. Germline values: CDR1 MNHEY, CDR2 SVGAGI. CDR3 length equals 14 residues. CDR3 sequence: CASSSGTGGYEQYF. The CDR3 DNA is TGTGCCAGCAGTTCCGGGACAGGGGGCTACGAGCAGTACTTC.

V gene TRBV7-9 combines with J gene TRBJ2-2; the D gene is possibly TRBD2 (6 bases). V was pared by 11 bases and J by 0 bases, with 16 bases between. Germline V CDR1 and CDR2: SEHNR, FQNEAQ (reference sequence). This CDR3 has 15 residues. The chain's CDR3 is CAGLEGLANTGELFF. As DNA, the CDR3 is TGTGCCGGCTTGGAGGGGTTGGCGAACACCGGGGAGCTGTTTTTT.